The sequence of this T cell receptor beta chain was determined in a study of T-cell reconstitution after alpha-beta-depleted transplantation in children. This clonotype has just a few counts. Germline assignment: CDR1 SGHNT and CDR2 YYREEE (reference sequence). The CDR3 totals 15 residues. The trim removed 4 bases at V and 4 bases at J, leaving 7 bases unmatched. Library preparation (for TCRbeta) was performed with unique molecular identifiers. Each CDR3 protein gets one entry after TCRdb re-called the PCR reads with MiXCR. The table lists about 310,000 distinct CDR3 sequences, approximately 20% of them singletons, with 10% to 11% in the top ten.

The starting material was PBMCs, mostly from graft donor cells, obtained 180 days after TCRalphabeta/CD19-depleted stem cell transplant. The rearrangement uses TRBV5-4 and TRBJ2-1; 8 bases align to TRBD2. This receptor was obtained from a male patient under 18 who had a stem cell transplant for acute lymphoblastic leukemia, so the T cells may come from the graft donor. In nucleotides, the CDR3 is TGTGCCAGCAGCCAAATCGCGGGAGGATACAATGAGCAGTTCTTC. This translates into CASSQIAGGYNEQFF.